The 31 T cell receptor beta chains given below trace back to one sample, sequenced in a study of shared clonotypes between healthy human individuals. Only in-frame clones appear in the TCRdb table, and some are missing; sequencing was by immunoSEQ multiplex PCR. The top ten clones hold over 0.3% of a sample with fewer than 1.8 million clones, around 98.5% of them seen once. Sequencing was performed on naive CD4+ T cells sorted from blood. Regarding subset: CD45RA+ positively selected. The receptors stem from a man aged 25 to 40 in good health.

CDR3 amino acids: CASSVQISGANVLTF. The CDR3 DNA is TGTGCCAGCAGTGTACAGATCTCTGGGGCCAACGTCCTGACTTTC. This chain links TRBV6-1 with TRBJ2-6; the D is unclear. The CDR3 length is 15 residues. Looked up from germline, CDR1 is MNHNS and CDR2 is SASEGT. V was clipped by 4 bases and J by 0 bases, with 7 bases between them.

The chain links TRBV11-2 to TRBJ2-1; D is possibly TRBD2 (5 bases). The V end lost 1 base, the J end lost 0 bases, and 7 bases lay between the germline ends. This CDR3 is 15 amino acids long. Germline values: CDR1 SGHAT, CDR2 FQNNGV. CDR3 sequence: CASSLASHSYNEQFF. The CDR3 nucleotides are TGTGCCAGCAGCTTAGCTAGCCACTCCTACAATGAGCAGTTCTTC.

The gene calls are TRBV29-1 and TRBJ2-5, with D maybe TRBD2 (6 bases). V was cut by 6 bases and J by 5 bases, with 13 bases left in between. This CDR3 contains 12 residues. Per germline, CDR1 SQVTM and CDR2 ANQGSEA. The CDR3 DNA is TGCAGCGTCACTGCGGGGCGGGAGACCCAGTACTTC. It yields the protein CSVTAGRETQYF.

The J gene is TRBJ2-6, the V gene TRBV5-4; no firm D call. This CDR3 comprises 14 residues. Trimming pared 3 bases from V and 4 bases from J, leaving 8 bases between. Germline V gene sequence: CDR1 SGHNT, CDR2 YYREEE (reference sequence). CDR3 sequence reads: CASSSVSGANVLTF. As DNA, the CDR3 is TGTGCCAGCAGCTCCGTATCGGGGGCCAACGTCCTGACTTTC.

V usage is TRBV28 and J usage is TRBJ1-2; D is unresolved. The V gene lost 11 bases and the J gene lost 6 bases, with 16 bases spanning the gap. This CDR3 has 12 residues. Germline V gene data show CDR1 as MDHEN and CDR2 as SYDVKM. CDR3 sequence: CACRGPADGYTF. In nucleotides, the CDR3 is TGTGCCTGCCGTGGACCAGCGGATGGCTACACCTTC.

The chain has TRBV19 and TRBJ2-7, with D perhaps TRBD2 (5 bases). Trimming took 3 bases from V and 0 from J, leaving 15 bases between them. This CDR3 spans 16 amino acids. CDR1 LNHDA and CDR2 SQIVND come from the germline V gene (reference sequence). The CDR3: CASSIYGSGTSYEQYF. DNA for the CDR3: TGTGCCAGTAGTATTTACGGCAGCGGCACCTCCTACGAGCAGTACTTC.

The rearrangement uses TRBV19 and TRBJ2-1; tentatively, D is TRBD1 (6 bases). The CDR3 loop spans 15 amino acids. Between the trimmed V and J ends, which lost 3 bases and 6 bases, there was a span of 15 bases. CDR1 is LNHDA, CDR2 SQIVND, per germline (reference sequence). The CDR3 here is CASSIPRGRFNEQFF. CDR3 bases: TGTGCCAGTAGTATTCCCAGGGGACGTTTCAATGAGCAGTTCTTC.

This sequence joins TRBV5-1 and TRBJ2-1, with 7 bases lining up with TRBD1. The CDR3 sequence is 15 residues long. The germline CDR1 and CDR2 sequences are SGHRS and YFSETQ. Trimming took 4 bases from V and 4 from J; bases not matched to a gene: 8. The CDR3 is CASSRPGQQYNEQFF. CDR3 sequence (DNA): TGCGCCAGCAGCCGCCCGGGACAGCAGTACAATGAGCAGTTCTTC.

The chain couples TRBV28 to TRBJ2-3; 7 nucleotides line up with TRBD2. This CDR3 region has 15 residues. Losses at the gene ends were 6 bases for V and 0 bases for J; bases not matched to a gene: 6. Germline V lookup: CDR1 MDHEN, CDR2 SYDVKM. CDR3 amino acids: CASRELAVSTDTQYF. CDR3 DNA sequence: TGTGCCAGCAGGGAGCTAGCGGTTAGCACAGATACGCAGTATTTT.

The CDR3 protein is CASSASLAGGPYEQYF. DNA of the CDR3: TGTGCCAGCAGCGCCTCACTAGCGGGAGGGCCGTACGAGCAGTACTTC. This sequence joins TRBV9 and TRBJ2-7; 13 nucleotides line up with TRBD2. V dropped 3 bases and J dropped 4; count of bases not matched to a gene: 7. This CDR3 contains 16 residues. Germline V gene data show CDR1 as SGDLS and CDR2 as YYNGEE.

The rearrangement joins TRBV5-8 to TRBJ2-7; 12 bases line up with TRBD1. Germline assignment: CDR1 SGHTS and CDR2 YDEGEE. The CDR3 is 16 residues long. Trimming at V came to 3 bases and at J to 6 bases, leaving 10 bases not matched to a gene. CDR3: CASSSGPGQGALEQYF. The CDR3, as DNA: TGTGCCAGCAGCTCGGGACCGGGACAGGGGGCTCTCGAGCAGTACTTC.

The V and J genes are TRBV11-1 and TRBJ2-1, with D unclear. The CDR3 covers 11 residues. V lost 3 bases and J lost 5, with 2 bases in between. Germline CDR1 and CDR2: SGHAT and FQDESV (reference sequence). The CDR3 here is CASSFNNEQFF. CDR3 bases: TGTGCCAGCAGCTTTAACAATGAGCAGTTCTTC.

In the case of this clone: Other DNA sequences in the same sample also yield this CDR3. The chain is built from TRBV28 and TRBJ2-7; D unresolved. Deletions cut 6 bases from V and 0 bases from J, with 12 bases between. The CDR3 contains 14 residues. CDR1 and CDR2 from the germline V gene are MDHEN and SYDVKM. The CDR3 region is CASRTSGRSYEQYF. The CDR3 coding sequence is TGTGCCAGCAGGACCTCGGGCCGCTCCTACGAGCAGTACTTC.

The chain is built from TRBV5-5 and TRBJ2-7; D might be TRBD1 (6 bases). CDR1 and CDR2 (germline): SGHKS, YYEKEE (reference sequence). The V end was cut by 4 bases, the J end by 1 base, with 12 bases between. The CDR3 totals 14 residues. The chain's CDR3 is CASSLRTVSYEQYF. DNA for the CDR3: TGTGCCAGCAGCCTCCGGACAGTTTCCTACGAGCAGTACTTC.

J is TRBJ1-2 and V is TRBV19; D is ambiguous. Germline CDR1 is LNHDA and CDR2 is SQIVND (reference sequence). Trimming took off 5 bases at V and 5 bases at J, with 21 bases between the two ends. This CDR3 comprises 16 residues. In nucleotides, the CDR3 is TGTGCCAGTAGTCCCCGGCCAGGCAACGGAGTTTATGGCTACACCTTC. Translation gives CASSPRPGNGVYGYTF.

The chain uses TRBV2 and TRBJ2-7; 8 bases are a match to TRBD2. The V and J ends lost 6 bases and 5 bases, in that order; junction bases with no gene match: 6. CDR1 and CDR2 (germline): SNHLY, FYNNEI. The CDR3 covers 13 residues. The CDR3 is CASSRSGGDEQYF. CDR3 nucleotide sequence: TGTGCCAGCAGCCGAAGCGGGGGAGACGAGCAGTACTTC.

The V and J genes are TRBV27 and TRBJ2-3; the match to TRBD2 covers 8 bases. V trimming: 6 bases; J trimming: 2 bases; junction bases outside the gene matches: 7. The CDR3 has 15 residues. The germline V gene has CDR1 MNHEY and CDR2 SMNVEV (reference sequence). CDR3 region: CASSYSGKVTDTQYF. In DNA form, the CDR3 reads TGTGCCAGCAGCTATAGCGGGAAAGTCACAGATACGCAGTATTTT.

The V call is TRBV6-1, the J call TRBJ1-5, with 7 bases lining up with TRBD1. CDR1 is MNHNS, CDR2 SASEGT, per germline. This CDR3 spans 15 amino acids. V lost 1 base, J lost 5 bases, and 5 bases stayed unmatched. CDR3 DNA sequence: TGTGCCAGCAGTGAAGTTGGCAGGGGGTATCAGCCCCAGCATTTT. It is translated as CASSEVGRGYQPQHF.

This chain connects TRBV19 to TRBJ1-2; D is ambiguous. Germline CDR1 is LNHDA and CDR2 is SQIVND (reference sequence). CDR3 length: 15 amino acids. V lost 9 bases and J 1 base, leaving 18 bases between the germline ends. The CDR3 coding sequence is TGTGCCAGCCGGGGAAATGCGGACCTTAACTATGGCTACACCTTC. The encoded protein is CASRGNADLNYGYTF.

The V and J genes are TRBV7-2 and TRBJ2-1; weak D call: TRBD1 (6 bases). CDR1 is SGHTA, CDR2 FQGNSA, per germline. Trimming removed 2 bases from V and 12 bases from J, with 17 bases in between. The CDR3 covers 14 residues. The CDR3 here is CASSLPLGEGGQFF. As DNA, the CDR3 is TGTGCCAGCAGCTTACCACTGGGGGAAGGGGGGCAGTTCTTC. The full variable domain, its missing parts supplied by reference TRBV7-2 and TRBJ2-1, is GAGVSQSPSNKVTEKGKDVELRCDPISGHTALYWYRQSLGQGLEFLIYFQGNSAPDKSGLPSDRFSAERTGGSVSTLTIQRTQQEDSAVYLCASSLPLGEGGQFFGPGTRLTVL.

The chain carries TRBV29-1 and TRBJ2-7; 7 positions agree with TRBD1. Germline V CDR1 and CDR2: SQVTM, ANQGSEA. The CDR3 contains 13 residues. The ends lost 7 bases at V and 7 bases at J; junction bases unmatched: 13. This CDR3 reads CSGRTGFNGEQYF. For the CDR3, the DNA is TGCAGCGGGCGGACAGGATTTAACGGGGAGCAGTACTTC.

The J gene is TRBJ2-6, the V gene TRBV7-3, with D perhaps TRBD2 (6 bases). This CDR3 comprises 18 residues. Germline-derived CDR1 and CDR2 are SGHTA and FQGTGA. V was clipped by 5 bases and J by 0 bases, with 17 bases between them. The CDR3 protein is CASSRAGRRDSGANVLTF. The DNA of the CDR3 is TGTGCCAGCAGCCGCGCGGGACGGAGGGACTCTGGGGCCAACGTCCTGACTTTC.

This sequence joins TRBV18 and TRBJ1-2; D remains ambiguous. CDR1 is KGHSH and CDR2 is LQKENI in the germline V gene. Trimming cost V 5 bases and J 1 base, with 17 bases left between them. The CDR3 consists of 16 residues. CDR3 sequence: CASSVLEPSDNYGYTF. Written as DNA, the CDR3 is TGTGCCAGCTCAGTTTTGGAACCGTCAGATAACTATGGCTACACCTTC.

This chain joins TRBV5-1 and TRBJ1-5; TRBD1 matches 7 bases. With V trimmed by 4 bases and J by 7 bases, 11 bases remained unmatched. The CDR3 covers 15 residues. The germline gives CDR1 SGHRS, CDR2 YFSETQ. CDR3 protein: CASSPRGQAGQPQHF. The CDR3 coding sequence is TGCGCCAGCAGCCCGCGCGGACAGGCCGGACAGCCCCAGCATTTT.

On this clone itself: Other DNA sequences from this sample encode an identical CDR3 as well. The V gene is TRBV28, the J gene TRBJ2-7; D tentatively reads TRBD1 or TRBD2 (5 bases each). Germline V gene sequence: CDR1 MDHEN, CDR2 SYDVKM. The length of the CDR3 is 11 residues. With 8 bases removed from V and 4 bases from J, the gap between germline ends came to 9 bases. The CDR3 sequence is CASSGTYEQYF. The DNA for the CDR3 is TGTGCCAGCTCGGGGACGTACGAGCAGTACTTC.

The J gene is TRBJ2-7, the V gene TRBV28; perhaps D is TRBD1 or TRBD2 (5 bases each). Germline V gene data show CDR1 as MDHEN and CDR2 as SYDVKM. The V end was cut by 5 bases, the J end by 0 bases, with 26 bases between. The CDR3 spans 19 residues. CDR3 DNA sequence: TGTGCCAGCAGTCAAGCCAAACTCTGGGGGACGGTCACCTCCTACGAGCAGTACTTC. It codes for CASSQAKLWGTVTSYEQYF.

The DNA of the CDR3 is TGTGCCAGCAGCTACAAAGCCGGGACTAACTACAATGAGCAGTTCTTC. This codes for CASSYKAGTNYNEQFF. This rearrangement joins TRBV5-6 to TRBJ2-1; 7 bases map to TRBD2. This CDR3 contains 16 residues. Germline CDR1 and CDR2: SGHDT and YYEEEE. V gave up 3 bases and J gave up 3 bases; unmatched junction bases: 9.

The chain has TRBV2 and TRBJ1-5; TRBD1 might be the D (5 bases). Trimming pared 7 bases from V and 4 bases from J, leaving 14 bases between. The germline V gene has CDR1 SNHLY and CDR2 FYNNEI. The CDR3 contains 14 residues. CDR3 amino acids: CASNLVSGNQPQHF. CDR3 bases: TGTGCCAGCAACCTAGTATCAGGGAATCAGCCCCAGCATTTT.

Concerning this clone itself: Other DNA sequences in this sample translate to the same CDR3. J is TRBJ1-1 and V is TRBV18; 7 bases align to TRBD1. Germline V gene sequence: CDR1 KGHSH, CDR2 LQKENI. This CDR3 region has 14 residues. V trimming: 6 bases; J trimming: 0 bases; junction bases outside the gene matches: 4. The CDR3 DNA follows: TGTGCCAGCTCTCCCGGGACAGTGAACACTGAAGCTTTCTTT. It codes for CASSPGTVNTEAFF. The whole variable domain, remainder taken from reference TRBV18 and TRBJ1-1, is NAGVMQNPRHLVRRRGQEARLRCSPMKGHSHVYWYRQLPEEGLKFMVYLQKENIIDESGMPKERFSAEFPKEGPSILRIQQVVRGDSAAYFCASSPGTVNTEAFFGQGTRLTVV.

V and J are TRBV5-4 and TRBJ2-7, with 7 positions matching TRBD1. Trimming removed 2 bases from V and 12 bases from J; junction bases left unmatched: 5. The germline V gene encodes CDR1 SGHNT and CDR2 YYREEE (reference sequence). The CDR3 sequence is 11 residues long. CDR3: CASSLQGLLYF. For the CDR3, the DNA is TGTGCCAGCAGCTTACAGGGGCTCCTGTACTTC.

The J gene is TRBJ1-4, the V gene TRBV5-4, with D possibly being TRBD1 (5 bases). The CDR3 contains 14 residues. Trimming stripped 0 bases from V and 8 bases from J, with 11 bases between. Germline CDR1 reads SGHNT; CDR2 reads YYREEE (reference sequence). The CDR3 loop reads CASSLAPGNEKLFF. In DNA, the CDR3 is TGTGCCAGCAGCTTGGCTCCAGGGAACGAAAAACTGTTTTTT.